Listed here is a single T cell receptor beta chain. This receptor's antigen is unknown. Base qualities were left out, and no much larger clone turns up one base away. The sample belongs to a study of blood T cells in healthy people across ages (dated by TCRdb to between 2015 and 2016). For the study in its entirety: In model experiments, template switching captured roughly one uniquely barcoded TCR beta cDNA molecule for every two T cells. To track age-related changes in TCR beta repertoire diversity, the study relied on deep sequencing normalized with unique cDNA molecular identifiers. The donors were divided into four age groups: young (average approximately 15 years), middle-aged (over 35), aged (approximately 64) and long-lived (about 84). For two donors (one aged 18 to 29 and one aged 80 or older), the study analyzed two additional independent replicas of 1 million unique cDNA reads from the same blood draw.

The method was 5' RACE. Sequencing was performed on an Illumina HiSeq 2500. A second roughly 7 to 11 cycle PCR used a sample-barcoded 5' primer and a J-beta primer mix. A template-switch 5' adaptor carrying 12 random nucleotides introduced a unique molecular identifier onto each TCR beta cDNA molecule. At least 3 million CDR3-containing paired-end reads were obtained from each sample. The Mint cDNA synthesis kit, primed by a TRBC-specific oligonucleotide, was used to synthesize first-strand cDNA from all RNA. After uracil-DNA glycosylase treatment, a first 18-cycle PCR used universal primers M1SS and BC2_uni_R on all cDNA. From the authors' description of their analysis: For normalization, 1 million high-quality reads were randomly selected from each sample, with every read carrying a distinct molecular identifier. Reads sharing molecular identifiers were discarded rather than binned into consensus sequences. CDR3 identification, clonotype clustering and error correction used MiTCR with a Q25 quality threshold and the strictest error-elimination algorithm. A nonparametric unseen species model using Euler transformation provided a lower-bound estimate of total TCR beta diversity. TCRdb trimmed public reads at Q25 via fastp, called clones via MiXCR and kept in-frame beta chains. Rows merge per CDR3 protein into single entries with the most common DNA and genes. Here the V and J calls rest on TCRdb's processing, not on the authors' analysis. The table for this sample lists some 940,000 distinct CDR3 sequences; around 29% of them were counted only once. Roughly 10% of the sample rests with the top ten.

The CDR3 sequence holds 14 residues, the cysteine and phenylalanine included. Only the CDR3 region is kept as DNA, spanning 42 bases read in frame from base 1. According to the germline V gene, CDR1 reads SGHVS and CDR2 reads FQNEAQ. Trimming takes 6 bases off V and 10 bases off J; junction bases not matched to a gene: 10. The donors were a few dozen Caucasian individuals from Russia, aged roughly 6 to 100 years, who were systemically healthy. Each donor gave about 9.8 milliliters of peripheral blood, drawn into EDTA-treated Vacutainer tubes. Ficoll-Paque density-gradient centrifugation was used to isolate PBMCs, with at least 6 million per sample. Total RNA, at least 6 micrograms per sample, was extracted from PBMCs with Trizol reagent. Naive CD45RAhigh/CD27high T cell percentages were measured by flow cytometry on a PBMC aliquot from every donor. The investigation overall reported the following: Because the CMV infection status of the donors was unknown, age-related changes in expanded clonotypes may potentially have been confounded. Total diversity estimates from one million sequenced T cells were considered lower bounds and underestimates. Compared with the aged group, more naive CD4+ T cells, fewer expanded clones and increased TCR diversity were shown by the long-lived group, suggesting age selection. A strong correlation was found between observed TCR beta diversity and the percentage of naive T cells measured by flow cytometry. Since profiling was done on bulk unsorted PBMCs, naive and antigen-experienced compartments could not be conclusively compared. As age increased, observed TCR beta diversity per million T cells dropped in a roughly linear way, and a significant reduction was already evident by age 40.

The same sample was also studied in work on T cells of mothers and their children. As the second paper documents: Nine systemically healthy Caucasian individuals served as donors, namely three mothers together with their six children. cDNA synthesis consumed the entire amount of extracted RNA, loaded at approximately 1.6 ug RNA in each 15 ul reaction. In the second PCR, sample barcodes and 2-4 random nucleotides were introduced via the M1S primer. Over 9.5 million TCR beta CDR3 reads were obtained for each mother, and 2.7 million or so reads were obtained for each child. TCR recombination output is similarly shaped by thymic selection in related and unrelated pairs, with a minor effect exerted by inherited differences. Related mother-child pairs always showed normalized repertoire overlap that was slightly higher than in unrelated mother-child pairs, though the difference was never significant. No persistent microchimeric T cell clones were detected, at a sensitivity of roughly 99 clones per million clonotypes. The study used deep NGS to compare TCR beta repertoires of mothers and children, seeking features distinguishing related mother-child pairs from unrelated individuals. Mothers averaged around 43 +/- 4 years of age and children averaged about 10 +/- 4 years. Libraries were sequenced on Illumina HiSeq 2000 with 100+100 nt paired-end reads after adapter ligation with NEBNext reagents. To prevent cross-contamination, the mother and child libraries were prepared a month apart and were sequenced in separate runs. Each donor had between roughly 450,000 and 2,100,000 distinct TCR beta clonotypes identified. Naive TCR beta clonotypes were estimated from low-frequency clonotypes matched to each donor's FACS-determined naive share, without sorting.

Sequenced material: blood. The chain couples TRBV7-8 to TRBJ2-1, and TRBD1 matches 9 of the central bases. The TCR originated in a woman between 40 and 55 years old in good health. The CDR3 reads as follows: CASSPEDRGYEQFF. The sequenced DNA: TGTGCCAGCAGTCCAGAGGACAGGGGCTACGAGCAGTTCTTC.